The rows below give T cell receptor beta chains drawn from one sample of a study of CD8+CD57+ T cells in acquired aplastic anemia. Each CDR3 protein is one row after TCRdb ran MiXCR on the reads. Of over 150,000 distinct CDR3 sequences in the sample, 71% were seen once. Sequencing was done on a sample of sorted CD4+, CD8+, or CD8+CD57+ T cells (not recorded which) from PBMCs. These receptors originate from a human donor with aplastic anemia. The CDR3 runs from the conserved cysteine through the conserved F or W. Fields, in order: CDR3 protein, CDR3 DNA, clone size, D gene, V gene, J gene. The D gene is left open where the match is weak. A row's size may be missing; if present it is once, few, many or a size class.

CDR3 protein: CASSDIAGDYNEQFF; CDR3 DNA: TGTGCCAGCAGTGACATAGCGGGCGACTACAATGAGCAGTTCTTC; clone size: -; D gene: TRBD2; V gene: TRBV6-1; J gene: TRBJ2-1
CDR3 protein: CASSLGLAGGPSEQFF; CDR3 DNA: TGTGCCAGCAGCTTAGGTTTAGCGGGGGGGCCGTCTGAGCAGTTCTTC; clone size: few; D gene: TRBD2; V gene: TRBV5-6; J gene: TRBJ2-1
CDR3 protein: CASSVDRATTYEQYF; CDR3 DNA: TGTGCCAGCAGCGTAGACAGGGCCACTACCTACGAGCAGTACTTC; clone size: -; D gene: TRBD1; V gene: TRBV10-3; J gene: TRBJ2-7
CDR3 protein: CASSEESGRVSSPLHF; CDR3 DNA: TGTGCCAGCAGTGAAGAGTCTGGCAGGGTGAGTTCACCCCTCCACTTT; clone size: -; D gene: -; V gene: TRBV2; J gene: TRBJ1-6
CDR3 protein: CASSGRVSTEAFF; CDR3 DNA: TGTGCCAGCAGCGGGAGGGTGTCCACTGAAGCTTTCTTT; clone size: once; D gene: -; V gene: TRBV7-8; J gene: TRBJ1-1
CDR3 protein: CASSETSGQGHQPQHF; CDR3 DNA: TGTGCCAGCAGTGAAACTAGTGGACAGGGCCATCAGCCCCAGCATTTT; clone size: -; D gene: TRBD1; V gene: TRBV2; J gene: TRBJ1-5
CDR3 protein: CASSYSPDRGNGYTF; CDR3 DNA: TGTGCCAGCAGTTACTCCCCGGACAGGGGAAATGGCTACACCTTC; clone size: -; D gene: TRBD1; V gene: TRBV6-2/TRBV6-3; J gene: TRBJ1-2
CDR3 protein: CASSRVRSGNTIYF; CDR3 DNA: TGTGCCAGTAGTCGGGTCCGCTCTGGAAACACCATATATTTT; clone size: few; D gene: -; V gene: TRBV19; J gene: TRBJ1-3
CDR3 protein: CASSLGSGEKLFF; CDR3 DNA: TGTGCCAGCAGCTTAGGGTCGGGGGAAAAACTGTTTTTT; clone size: -; D gene: -; V gene: TRBV11-3; J gene: TRBJ1-4
CDR3 protein: CASTYRTSGGNTGELFF; CDR3 DNA: TGTGCCAGTACCTATCGGACTAGCGGGGGAAACACCGGGGAGCTGTTTTTT; clone size: once; D gene: TRBD2; V gene: TRBV19; J gene: TRBJ2-2
CDR3 protein: CASRGPFRSPLHF; CDR3 DNA: TGTGCCAGTAGGGGACCGTTTAGATCACCCCTCCACTTT; clone size: -; D gene: -; V gene: TRBV19; J gene: TRBJ1-6
CDR3 protein: CASSFRQGGANTEAFF; CDR3 DNA: TGCGCCAGCAGCTTTCGTCAGGGGGGCGCGAACACTGAAGCTTTCTTT; clone size: -; D gene: TRBD1; V gene: TRBV5-1; J gene: TRBJ1-1
CDR3 protein: CASSYSFGQETQYF; CDR3 DNA: TGTGCCAGCAGTTACTCATTTGGCCAAGAGACCCAGTACTTC; clone size: -; D gene: -; V gene: TRBV6-5; J gene: TRBJ2-5
CDR3 protein: CATSKRVTKGISEAFF; CDR3 DNA: TGTGCCACCAGCAAGAGGGTCACAAAGGGGATTAGTGAAGCTTTCTTT; clone size: -; D gene: -; V gene: TRBV15; J gene: TRBJ1-1
CDR3 protein: CASRKEQGAPGANVLTF; CDR3 DNA: TGTGCCAGCAGAAAGGAACAGGGGGCGCCTGGGGCCAACGTCCTGACTTTC; clone size: -; D gene: TRBD1; V gene: TRBV6-6; J gene: TRBJ2-6
CDR3 protein: CSARVAVGGLHF; CDR3 DNA: TGCAGTGCTAGAGTGGCAGTTGGAGGCCTCCACTTT; clone size: -; D gene: -; V gene: TRBV20-1; J gene: TRBJ1-6
CDR3 protein: CSVDLGLETQYF; CDR3 DNA: TGCAGCGTTGATTTGGGGCTAGAGACCCAGTACTTC; clone size: -; D gene: -; V gene: TRBV29-1; J gene: TRBJ2-5
CDR3 protein: CASSQGGRETQYF; CDR3 DNA: TGTGCCAGCAGCCAGGGGGGGCGGGAGACCCAGTACTTC; clone size: -; D gene: -; V gene: TRBV7-3; J gene: TRBJ2-5
CDR3 protein: CASSFGDRVIDTQYF; CDR3 DNA: TGTGCCAGCAGCTTTGGGGACAGGGTGATAGATACGCAGTATTTT; clone size: -; D gene: TRBD1; V gene: TRBV7-2; J gene: TRBJ2-3
CDR3 protein: CASSLTVNTEAFF; CDR3 DNA: TGTGCCAGCAGTTTAACCGTGAACACTGAAGCTTTCTTT; clone size: -; D gene: -; V gene: TRBV27; J gene: TRBJ1-1
CDR3 protein: CATSRVAGGFKQYF; CDR3 DNA: TGTGCCACCAGCAGAGTAGCGGGAGGATTTAAGCAGTACTTC; clone size: -; D gene: TRBD2; V gene: TRBV15; J gene: TRBJ2-7
CDR3 protein: CSASPLDRDSYEQYF; CDR3 DNA: TGCAGTGCTAGCCCCCTTGACAGGGACTCCTACGAGCAGTACTTC; clone size: -; D gene: TRBD1; V gene: TRBV20-1; J gene: TRBJ2-7
CDR3 protein: CASSLQVSGPQEAQYF; CDR3 DNA: TGTGCCAGCAGCTTGCAGGTTAGCGGTCCTCAAGAGGCCCAGTACTTC; clone size: -; D gene: -; V gene: TRBV7-2; J gene: TRBJ2-5
CDR3 protein: CASSIPPVWDTEAFF; CDR3 DNA: TGTGCCAGTAGTATCCCACCAGTTTGGGACACTGAAGCTTTCTTT; clone size: many; D gene: -; V gene: TRBV19; J gene: TRBJ1-1
CDR3 protein: CASSWMGEYEQYF; CDR3 DNA: TGCGCCAGCAGCTGGATGGGGGAATACGAGCAGTACTTC; clone size: -; D gene: -; V gene: TRBV10-2; J gene: TRBJ2-7
CDR3 protein: CASSPLTERAGELFF; CDR3 DNA: TGTGCCAGCAGCCCACTAACCGAACGGGCCGGGGAGCTGTTTTTT; clone size: -; D gene: -; V gene: TRBV9; J gene: TRBJ2-2